This T cell receptor (beta chain) was sequenced during a study of T-cell memory formation after mild COVID-19. As for the study in general: Clustering of TCRs was largely donor specific.

It was 5'RACE with constant-segment primers that produced the TCR alpha and TCR beta cDNA libraries, which carried sample barcodes and UMIs. TCRdb itself ran the 5' RACE reads through MiXCR, one entry per CDR3 protein. This sample has just under 150,000 distinct CDR3 sequences; 19% occur once, and the top ten carry about 2%. Germline values: CDR1 SGDLS, CDR2 YYNGEE. This CDR3 is 14 amino acids long. V gave up 4 bases and J gave up 4 bases, with 14 bases separating them. General study findings and limits: Shrinking CD4+ clones resided mostly in CM and EM, and CD8+ ones in EMRA. Pre-infection memory contained some responding clones, which suggested that cross-reactive memory had joined.

About this clonotype: Its specificity is unknown.

The sequence was collected from an adult woman who had mild COVID-19 (a few samples of this study predate the infection). Cell type and time point are not known. The chain carries TRBV9 and TRBJ1-1; D is perhaps TRBD1 (5 bases). The specimen was PBMCs or a T cell subset sorted from them (not recorded which). The CDR3 bases are TGTGCCAGCAGCTTCCTCGGGGCAAGCACTGAAGCTTTCTTT. Amino acid sequence: CASSFLGASTEAFF.